This TCR beta chain originates from a study of monozygotic twins with inflammatory bowel disease (dated by TCRdb to about 2019). In the study overall: A total of roughly 28 monozygotic twin pairs were included in the full study, comprising nine German pairs (four IBD-concordant, five IBD-discordant) and 19 IBD-discordant Danish pairs. The search for disease-associated traits relied mainly on comparing IBD patients with their genetically identical healthy co-twins within discordant pairs. Each individual had, on average, about 151 000 unique TCRalpha sequences and 181 000 unique TCRbeta sequences available for analysis.

The method behind the library was 5' RACE. Preparation of each TCR library used 3,000 to 3,500 ng of total RNA. For each sample, cDNA synthesis was carried out in eight separate reactions using SMARTScribe reverse transcriptase. During cDNA synthesis, unique molecular identifiers containing a 6-nucleotide sample barcode were introduced by template switching. TCRalpha and TCRbeta cDNA was amplified by two nested PCRs of about 15 and 9 cycles, with bead purification after each PCR. Before amplification, the cDNA was both treated with uracil DNA-glycosylase and purified with the QIAquick PCR purification kit. The second PCR added Illumina TruSeq-compatible adapters along with sample-specific barcodes. TapeStation and Qubit were used to check library quality and concentration, and 4 to 6 ng of each library was pooled. Sequencing of the pooled libraries was done on an Illumina HiSeq2500 single-index Rapid Run using custom sequencing primers and 2 x 100 bp reads. On the study's bioinformatics: MiGEC version 1.2.6 was used for UMI-based consensus assembly, which corrected PCR and sequencing errors. MiXCR version 2.1.1 handled V(D)J alignment, clonotype assembly and CDR3 extraction. Normalisation of gene usage, clonotype sharing and MAIT/NKT TCR abundance was achieved by analysing the top 1000, 10 000 and 20 000 clonotypes per sample. After downsampling to 27 000 UMIs, diversity was calculated as the inverse Simpson index using the vegan R package. Paired Mann-Whitney U tests were applied to discordant twin pairs, and Benjamini-Hochberg correction was used for multiple testing. One entry per CDR3 protein sequence results from the TCRdb reprocessing of the reads, with DNA left out. The V and J calls and clone size are TCRdb's, not the authors'. This sample's records show about 130,000 distinct CDR3 sequences. The top ten hold 0.95% to 1.5% of the sample.

From each donor, a 2.5 ml peripheral blood sample was drawn into PAXgene tubes and stored at -80 degrees C. Without T cell sorting, total RNA was isolated from whole blood using the PAXgene blood miRNA kit on an automated QIAcube. Peripheral blood from monozygotic twin pairs, either concordant or discordant for inflammatory bowel disease, underwent deep TCRalpha and TCRbeta repertoire profiling that used unique molecular barcoding. Smoking habits were recorded for all twin pairs, with individuals classified as current, former or never smokers. As encoded in the germline V gene, CDR1 is MDHEN while CDR2 is SYDVKM. The cysteine opens and the phenylalanine closes a CDR3 of 12 amino acids. No DNA is listed. Worth noting for this clonotype: The target of this receptor is not known.

What the study reported, not specific to this receptor: A decrease in TCRbeta repertoire diversity, as measured by inverse Simpson index, was observed in IBD patients compared with their healthy co-twins. Because patients were on differing immunosuppressive treatments, the repertoires may have picked up extra background noise and inter-individual variability. No single strong signal or clonotype linked to IBD turned up in the results, so the idea that one exists was not supported. The analysis was unable to tell apart different T cell subtypes. Compared with healthy twins, IBD patients shared fewer clonotypes with other individuals, and the difference was most pronounced in patients with signs of disease activity. Repertoire similarity did not differ between concordant and discordant twins, possibly due to limited statistical power.

Sequences were obtained from blood. The V and J segments used are TRBV28 and TRBJ1-5. This receptor was obtained from a human donor with ulcerative colitis or Crohn's disease, or a healthy co-twin of an affected twin (not recorded which). CDR3 reads: CASSLLNQPQHF.